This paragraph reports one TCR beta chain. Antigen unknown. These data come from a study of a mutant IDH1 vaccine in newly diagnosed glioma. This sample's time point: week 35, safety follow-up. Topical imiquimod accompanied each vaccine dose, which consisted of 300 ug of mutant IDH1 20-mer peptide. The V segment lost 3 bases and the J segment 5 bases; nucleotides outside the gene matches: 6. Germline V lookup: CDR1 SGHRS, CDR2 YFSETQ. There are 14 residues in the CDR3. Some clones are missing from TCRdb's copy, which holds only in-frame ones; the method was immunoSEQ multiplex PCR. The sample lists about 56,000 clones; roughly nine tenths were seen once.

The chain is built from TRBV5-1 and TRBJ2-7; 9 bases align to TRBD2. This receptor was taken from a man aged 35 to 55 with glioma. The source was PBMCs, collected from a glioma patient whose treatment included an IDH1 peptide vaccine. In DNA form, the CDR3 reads TGCGCCAGCAGCTGGGCCGGGACTAGCAACGAGCAGTACTTC. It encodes CASSWAGTSNEQYF.